The 10 T cell receptor beta chains below all came from one sample that was sequenced in a study of T cell clonotyping in hematopoietic cell transplantation. Sequencing was performed with immunoSEQ multiplex PCR; in TCRdb, only in-frame clones are kept and a portion is missing. The table has about 17,000 clones, 92% seen once. Material: peripheral blood mononuclear cells. These receptors were taken from a man aged 40-49 years in good health. Some clones in this sample may be carry-over from other donors' samples.

This clone was picked up one time. CDR3 in DNA: TGTGCCAGCAGCCTAGGGACGGACACTAGCACAGATACGCAGTATTTT. As protein: CASSLGTDTSTDTQYF. The chain couples TRBV9 to TRBJ2-3; D is possibly TRBD1 or TRBD2 (5 bases each). The V gene lost 4 bases and the J gene lost 0 bases, with 15 bases spanning the gap. The CDR3 length is 16 residues. From germline, CDR1 is SGDLS and CDR2 YYNGEE.

The chain couples TRBV4-1 to TRBJ1-5; D call uncertain. Germline CDR1 reads MGHRA; CDR2 reads YSYEKL. Trimming took 0 bases from V and 0 from J, leaving 9 bases between them. The CDR3 is 16 amino acids. In DNA, the CDR3 is TGCGCCAGCAGCCAAGATCTCAGTTATAGCAATCAGCCCCAGCATTTT. This sequence encodes CASSQDLSYSNQPQHF.

This chain links TRBV29-1 with TRBJ2-2; possibly TRBD2 for D (6 bases). CDR1 is SQVTM and CDR2 is ANQGSEA in the germline V gene. The CDR3 runs 12 residues. V was clipped by 6 bases and J by 1 base, with 6 bases between them. DNA for the CDR3: TGCAGCGTAGCGGGGAACACCGGGGAGCTGTTTTTT. This encodes CSVAGNTGELFF.

The chain is built from TRBV5-6 and TRBJ2-6; TRBD1 agrees at 10 bases. Germline CDR1 reads SGHDT; CDR2 reads YYEEEE. The CDR3 has 17 residues. The V and J ends lost 3 bases and 0 bases, in that order; junction bases with no gene match: 3. The CDR3 loop reads CASSWGQGFSGANVLTF. The CDR3 bases are TGTGCCAGCAGCTGGGGACAGGGGTTCTCTGGGGCCAACGTCCTGACTTTC.

J is TRBJ2-1 and V is TRBV28; a weak D match, TRBD1 (6 bases). V was cut by 7 bases and J by 6 bases, with 19 bases left in between. The CDR3 length is 15 residues. Germline V CDR1 and CDR2: MDHEN, SYDVKM. CDR3 region: CASTITGPGGNEQFF. DNA of the CDR3: TGTGCCAGCACCATAACAGGGCCCGGAGGCAATGAGCAGTTCTTC.

The rearrangement joins TRBV23-1 to TRBJ2-7; 10 positions agree with TRBD1. TRBV23-1 is identified as an open reading frame with a role that is uncertain. V lost 3 bases, J lost 6 bases, and 14 bases stayed unmatched. This CDR3 is 17 amino acids long. The CDR3 DNA follows: TGCGCCAGCAGTCATCCCGACAGGGGGCGCATATCAAGCGAGCAGTACTTC. This codes for CASSHPDRGRISSEQYF.

For the CDR3, the DNA is TGTGCCAGCAGAGAACCGGGACTAGCGGGAGGCCGGGGGTCCTACGAGCAGTACTTC. It is translated as CASREPGLAGGRGSYEQYF. V usage is TRBV2 and J usage is TRBJ2-7, with 15 bases lining up with TRBD2. The germline gives CDR1 SNHLY, CDR2 FYNNEI. J lost 1 base, V lost 6 bases, and 13 bases had no gene match. The CDR3 contains 19 residues.

This clone was seen more than once but under ten times. This sequence joins TRBV9 and TRBJ2-1; 15 nucleotides match TRBD2. The CDR3 contains 18 residues. CDR1 is SGDLS and CDR2 is YYNGEE in the germline V gene. The V and J ends lost 4 bases and 4 bases, in that order; junction bases with no gene match: 9. The CDR3: CASSPRTSGRAGYNEQFF. In DNA form, the CDR3 reads TGTGCCAGCAGCCCGAGGACTAGCGGGAGGGCCGGGTACAATGAGCAGTTCTTC. The full variable domain, rest sourced from reference TRBV9 and TRBJ2-1, is DSGVTQTPKHLITATGQRVTLRCSPRSGDLSVYWYQQSLDQGLQFLIQYYNGEERAKGNILERFSAQQFPDLHSELNLSSLELGDSALYFCASSPRTSGRAGYNEQFFGPGTRLTVL.

The chain is built from TRBV20-1 and TRBJ2-7; D remains unclear. The germline gives CDR1 DFQATT, CDR2 SNEGSKA (reference sequence). CDR3 size: 10 residues. The ends were cut back, 4 bases at V and 3 bases at J, with 4 bases in the middle. The CDR3 reads CSATHYEQYF. Here the CDR3 DNA reads TGCAGTGCTACCCACTACGAGCAGTACTTC.

V is TRBV9 and J is TRBJ2-1; TRBD1 agrees at 8 bases. The CDR3 consists of 15 residues. With V trimmed by 1 base and J by 5 bases, 5 bases remained unmatched. The germline gives CDR1 SGDLS, CDR2 YYNGEE. The CDR3 DNA sequence: TGTGCCAGCAGCGTACAGGGGGCACTACACAATGAGCAGTTCTTC. Protein: CASSVQGALHNEQFF.